The 2 T cell receptor beta chains below come from one sample, sequenced in a study of T-cell memory formation after mild COVID-19. TCRdb independently ran MiXCR on the 5' RACE reads; one entry per CDR3 protein. Of over 350,000 distinct CDR3 sequences listed, around 24% are singletons. Sequenced: PBMCs or a T cell subset sorted from them (not recorded which). Receptor source: an adult woman who had mild COVID-19 (a few samples of this study predate the infection). Cell type and time point are not known.

The chain links TRBV5-1 to TRBJ1-4; 9 bases are shared with TRBD1. The junction had 8 bases not matched to a gene; V was cut back by 0 bases and J by 8 bases. The germline gives CDR1 SGHRS, CDR2 YFSETQ. The CDR3 is 16 residues long. The chain's CDR3 is CASSLAKTGGNEKLFF. The DNA for the CDR3 is TGCGCCAGCAGCTTGGCCAAGACAGGGGGGAACGAAAAACTGTTTTTT.

The chain carries TRBV7-8 and TRBJ2-2, with D perhaps TRBD1 or TRBD2 (5 bases each). V was cut by 6 bases and J by 7 bases, with 15 bases left in between. From germline, CDR1 is SGHVS and CDR2 FQNEAQ. This CDR3 comprises 14 residues. The CDR3 coding sequence is TGTGCCAGCAGGGGCCGAGGGGTACGCGGGGAGCTGTTTTTT. It encodes CASRGRGVRGELFF.